This T cell receptor (beta chain) appears in the sequencing data of a study of cytomegalovirus exposure and HLA in healthy donors. CDR1 and CDR2 (germline): MGHRA, YSYEKL. The CDR3 is made up of 16 amino acids. The junction had 4 bases not matched to a gene; V was cut back by 0 bases and J by 1 base. Vbeta (60) and Jbeta (13) primers were used in the PCR. This table comes from immunoSEQ multiplex PCR, and its TCRdb copy is limited to in-frame clones, with some not included. The top ten clones hold about 8.4% of a sample with about 110,000 clones, around 73% of them seen once. Sequenced: PBMCs. The TCR sequence derives from a man in his forties in good health and CMV-seronegative. The J gene is TRBJ2-3, the V gene TRBV4-1; 7 nucleotides align to TRBD2. The CDR3 here is CASSQDRAGGTDTQYF. The DNA for the CDR3 is TGCGCCAGCAGCCAAGATCGGGCGGGGGGCACAGATACGCAGTATTTT.